This entry concerns a single T cell receptor (beta chain). This entry comes from a study of blood T cell repertoires in COVID-19. Authors' methods: Reference gene primer amplification in the assay estimated nucleated cell counts. Clones were read by immunoSEQ multiplex PCR, and TCRdb kept only the in-frame ones, dropping some. V and J calls and clone size are copied from that table; D and trimming were computed from the DNA. The sample comprises about 140,000 clones, approximately 80% of which are singletons, and over 4% rests with the top ten. The clonotype was recovered from a woman older than 75 with active or convalescent COVID-19. The sample consisted of peripheral blood.

CDR3 region: CASSLGQRYNSPLHF. CDR3 nucleotide sequence: TGCGCCAGCAGCTTGGGACAGCGCTATAATTCACCCCTCCACTTT. The rearrangement joins TRBV5-1 to TRBJ1-6; a possible D gene is TRBD1 (5 bases). Trimming took 0 bases from V and 3 from J, leaving 7 bases between them. This CDR3 contains 15 residues. CDR1 is SGHRS and CDR2 is YFSETQ in the germline V gene.